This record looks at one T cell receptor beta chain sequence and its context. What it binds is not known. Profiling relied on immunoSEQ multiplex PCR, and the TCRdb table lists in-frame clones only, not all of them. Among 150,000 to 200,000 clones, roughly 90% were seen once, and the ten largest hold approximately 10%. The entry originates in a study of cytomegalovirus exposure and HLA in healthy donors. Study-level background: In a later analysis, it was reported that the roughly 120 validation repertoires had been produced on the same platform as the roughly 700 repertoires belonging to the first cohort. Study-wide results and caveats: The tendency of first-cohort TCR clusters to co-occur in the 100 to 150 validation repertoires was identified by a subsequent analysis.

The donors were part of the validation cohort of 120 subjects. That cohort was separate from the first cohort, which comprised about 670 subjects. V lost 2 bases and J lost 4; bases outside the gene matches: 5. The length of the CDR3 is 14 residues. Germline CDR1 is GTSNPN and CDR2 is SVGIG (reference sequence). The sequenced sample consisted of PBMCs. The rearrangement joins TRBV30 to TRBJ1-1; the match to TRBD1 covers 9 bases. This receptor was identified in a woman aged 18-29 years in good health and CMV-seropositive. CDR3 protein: CAWSRDREGTEAFF. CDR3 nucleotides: TGTGCCTGGAGTCGGGACAGGGAGGGCACTGAAGCTTTCTTT.